This T cell receptor beta chain is drawn from a study of blood T cells in healthy people across ages. Study summary: Per every two T cells, about one barcoded beta molecule was captured by template switching.

Germline-derived CDR1 and CDR2 are DFQATT and SNEGSKA (reference sequence). This CDR3 has 13 residues. V was trimmed by 4 bases and J by 10 bases, leaving 14 bases between them. Alongside a J-beta primer mix, a sample-barcoded 5' primer served in a second PCR lasting about 7 to 12 cycles. TCRdb redid the calling of the 5' RACE reads with MiXCR, one entry per CDR3 protein. The sample lists about 1.4 million distinct CDR3 sequences; roughly 64% were seen once. The rearrangement joins TRBV20-1 to TRBJ1-6; unclear D gene. This TCR came from a man aged 18 to 30 in good health. The sequenced sample was blood. CDR3 DNA sequence: TGCAGTGCTACATCCCGTATTTTGTCACCCCTCCACTTT. Amino acids: CSATSRILSPLHF.